Below, 26 T cell receptor beta chains from the same sample are listed, as sequenced in a study of CD8+ T cells in alopecia areata. Sequencing relied on a cDNA template that was reverse transcribed from extracted RNA. The table came from immunoSEQ multiplex PCR; TCRdb's copy has only in-frame clones and leaves some out. This sample yields some 210,000 clones, of which about three fifths are seen a single time; roughly 0.47% belongs to the top ten. The specimen was CD4+ T cells sorted from blood, collected at week 0. The receptors were gathered from a human donor with alopecia areata.

V usage is TRBV11-2 and J usage is TRBJ2-7, with TRBD2 matching over 9 bases. Trimming removed 6 bases from V and 3 bases from J; junction bases left unmatched: 6. The CDR3 consists of 14 residues. Germline CDR1 is SGHAT and CDR2 is FQNNGV. CDR3: CASSSTSGLYEQYF. CDR3 DNA sequence: TGTGCCAGCAGTTCGACTAGCGGACTCTACGAGCAGTACTTC. Complete variable domain (other parts from reference TRBV11-2 and TRBJ2-7): EAGVAQSPRYKIIEKRQSVAFWCNPISGHATLYWYQQILGQGPKLLIQFQNNGVVDDSQLPKDRFSAERLKGVDSTLKIQPAKLEDSAVYLCASSSTSGLYEQYFGPGTRLTVT.

The chain links TRBV7-3 to TRBJ2-6; D is unresolved. V was clipped by 2 bases and J by 0 bases, with 8 bases between them. The CDR3 totals 16 residues. The germline gives CDR1 SGHTA, CDR2 FQGTGA. CDR3: CASSLDSISGANVLTF. The CDR3 DNA reads as TGTGCCAGCAGCTTAGATTCGATCTCTGGGGCCAACGTCCTGACTTTC. The entire variable domain, with the rest obtained from reference TRBV7-3 and TRBJ2-6, is as follows: GAGVSQTPSNKVTEKGKYVELRCDPISGHTALYWYRQSLGQGPEFLIYFQGTGAADDSGLPNDRFFAVRPEGSVSTLKIQRTERGDSAVYLCASSLDSISGANVLTFGAGSRLTVL.

The chain joins TRBV7-9 to TRBJ2-7, with 7 bases lining up with TRBD1. The germline V gene has CDR1 SEHNR and CDR2 FQNEAQ (reference sequence). This CDR3 is 15 amino acids long. Losses at the gene ends were 5 bases for V and 2 bases for J; bases not matched to a gene: 9. The CDR3 spells CASSRGGSVPYEQYF. The CDR3 nucleotides read TGTGCCAGCAGCCGAGGGGGCAGCGTCCCCTACGAGCAGTACTTC.

V and J are TRBV5-6 and TRBJ2-1; no clear D. V was shortened by 0 bases and J by 5 bases, with 12 bases between the two germline ends. CDR3 length equals 15 residues. From germline, CDR1 is SGHDT and CDR2 YYEEEE. CDR3 sequence reads: CASSLARRPDNEQFF. The CDR3 coding sequence is TGTGCCAGCAGCTTGGCCCGGCGGCCTGACAATGAGCAGTTCTTC.

This sequence joins TRBV2 and TRBJ2-5; D gene unclear. CDR3 length: 14 residues. Between the trimmed V and J ends, which lost 6 bases and 1 base, there was a span of 12 bases. Germline assignment: CDR1 SNHLY and CDR2 FYNNEI. The CDR3 loop is CASRPSPSQETQYF. The CDR3 nucleotides read TGTGCCAGCAGACCCTCCCCCAGCCAAGAGACCCAGTACTTC.

The chain carries TRBV7-9 and TRBJ1-5; D is undetermined. CDR3 length equals 12 residues. Germline lookup yields CDR1 SEHNR and CDR2 FQNEAQ (reference sequence). Trimming cost V 5 bases and J 7 bases, with 9 bases left between them. The CDR3 reads CASSVGSQPQHF. In nucleotides, the CDR3 is TGTGCCAGCAGCGTGGGGAGCCAGCCCCAGCATTTT. Drawing the rest from reference TRBV7-9 and TRBJ1-5, the complete variable domain is DTGVSQNPRHKITKRGQNVTFRCDPISEHNRLYWYRQTLGQGPEFLTYFQNEAQLEKSRLLSDRFSAERPKGSFSTLEIQRTEQGDSAMYLCASSVGSQPQHFGDGTRLSIL.

This sequence joins TRBV10-3 and TRBJ2-3, with 9 bases identical to TRBD2. Germline V gene data show CDR1 as ENHRY and CDR2 as SYGVKD. The trim removed 6 bases at V and 3 bases at J, leaving 7 bases unmatched. The CDR3 length is 15 residues. Here the CDR3 reads CAISTAGGTTDTQYF. CDR3 in DNA: TGTGCCATCAGCACGGCGGGGGGGACTACAGATACGCAGTATTTT.

The rearrangement joins TRBV19 to TRBJ1-1; the match to TRBD1 covers 7 bases. Germline CDR1 and CDR2: LNHDA and SQIVND (reference sequence). The CDR3 loop spans 14 amino acids. V gave up 3 bases and J gave up 10 bases; unmatched junction bases: 11. CDR3 DNA: TGTGCCAGTAGTATGGACCGCGGAAGGGGGCCAGCTTTCTTT. Protein: CASSMDRGRGPAFF.

The CDR3 sequence: CASSLAGGYNEQFF. The CDR3 coding sequence is TGTGCCAGCAGCTTAGCCGGGGGTTACAATGAGCAGTTCTTC. V gene TRBV11-3 combines with J gene TRBJ2-1; D perhaps matches TRBD2 (6 bases). V lost 1 base and J 4 bases, leaving 8 bases between the germline ends. Looked up from germline, CDR1 is SGHNT and CDR2 is YENEEA. The CDR3 spans 14 residues.

This clone appeared a few times. The CDR3 region has the DNA TGTGCCAGCAGTGCGACTAGCGGGGGGGCGAGTTCCGAGCAGTACTTC. Residues: CASSATSGGASSEQYF. The rearrangement joins TRBV6-6 to TRBJ2-7; 14 bases align to TRBD2. The germline V gene has CDR1 MNHNY and CDR2 SVGAGI (reference sequence). V lost 5 bases and J lost 6; bases outside the gene matches: 9. The CDR3 totals 16 residues.

The J gene is TRBJ2-1, the V gene TRBV11-1; 9 positions match TRBD2. The germline V gene encodes CDR1 SGHAT and CDR2 FQDESV (reference sequence). Trimming removed 5 bases from V and 7 bases from J; junction bases left unmatched: 6. CDR3 length: 14 amino acids. CDR3 sequence (DNA): TGTGCCAGCAGCATTAGTAGCGGGAGTAATGAGCAGTTCTTC. Protein: CASSISSGSNEQFF. Supplemented by reference TRBV11-1 and TRBJ2-1, the full variable domain reads EAEVAQSPRYKITEKSQAVAFWCDPISGHATLYWYRQILGQGPELLVQFQDESVVDDSQLPKDRFSAERLKGVDSTLKIQPAELGDSAMYLCASSISSGSNEQFFGPGTRLTVL.

The chain carries TRBV2 and TRBJ1-5; D is unresolved. The germline gives CDR1 SNHLY, CDR2 FYNNEI. CDR3 length: 13 residues. V gave up 4 bases and J gave up 5 bases, with 9 bases separating them. The CDR3 coding sequence is TGTGCCAGCAGTGCGGAGACTCATCAGCCCCAGCATTTT. Encoded protein: CASSAETHQPQHF.

The chain uses TRBV7-9 and TRBJ1-6; D ambiguous. Germline CDR1 and CDR2: SEHNR and FQNEAQ (reference sequence). The CDR3 is made up of 14 amino acids. V lost 5 bases and J 10 bases, leaving 15 bases between the germline ends. CDR3 in DNA: TGTGCCAGCAGCCCACCGGGCGCCAAGTCACCCCTCCACTTT. Amino acid sequence: CASSPPGAKSPLHF.

The table lists this clone with many counts. The CDR3 loop reads CASSIRFQSTEAFF. In nucleotides, the CDR3 is TGTGCCAGTAGTATAAGATTCCAGTCCACTGAAGCTTTCTTT. V is TRBV19 and J is TRBJ1-1; D is ambiguous. V lost 2 bases and J 4 bases, leaving 11 bases between the germline ends. The CDR3 runs 14 residues. Germline CDR1 reads LNHDA; CDR2 reads SQIVND (reference sequence).

J is TRBJ2-3 and V is TRBV5-4; 10 positions match TRBD1. The V and J ends lost 4 bases and 0 bases, in that order; junction bases with no gene match: 8. The germline V gene has CDR1 SGHNT and CDR2 YYREEE (reference sequence). The CDR3 length is 17 residues. The CDR3 sequence is CASSLGGQGSSTDTQYF. The CDR3 DNA follows: TGTGCCAGCAGCCTAGGGGGACAGGGGTCGAGCACAGATACGCAGTATTTT.

V is TRBV28 and J is TRBJ2-1; D may be TRBD2 (6 bases). V lost 5 bases to trimming and J lost 8 bases, with 22 bases between them. CDR1 MDHEN and CDR2 SYDVKM come from the germline V gene. The CDR3 is made up of 16 amino acids. The CDR3: CASSHQGLAKGYEQFF. CDR3 DNA: TGTGCCAGCAGTCATCAGGGACTCGCAAAAGGCTATGAGCAGTTCTTC.

The gene calls are TRBV29-1 and TRBJ2-1; unclear D gene. This CDR3 has 15 residues. V lost 4 bases to trimming and J lost 0 bases, with 13 bases between them. Germline CDR1 SQVTM, CDR2 ANQGSEA. The CDR3 spells CSVAVPGSSYNEQFF. DNA for the CDR3: TGCAGCGTTGCAGTGCCGGGCAGCTCCTACAATGAGCAGTTCTTC.

This chain uses TRBV4-1 with TRBJ2-2, with 10 bases aligning to TRBD2. This CDR3 has 19 residues. CDR1 and CDR2 (germline): MGHRA, YSYEKL. Losses at the gene ends were 4 bases for V and 0 bases for J; bases not matched to a gene: 11. CDR3 nucleotide sequence: TGCGCCAGCAGCCGACGTGACCTTGGACTAGCGGCGAACACCGGGGAGCTGTTTTTT. Amino acid sequence: CASSRRDLGLAANTGELFF.

This chain joins TRBV9 and TRBJ1-4, with 10 bases fitting TRBD1. V lost 0 bases and J lost 8; bases outside the gene matches: 7. The CDR3 runs to 16 residues. Per the germline V gene, CDR1 is SGDLS and CDR2 is YYNGEE. The CDR3 DNA reads TGTGCCAGCAGCGTAGCAGCCGGGACAGGGGACGAAAAACTGTTTTTT. The encoded protein is CASSVAAGTGDEKLFF.

The chain couples TRBV30 to TRBJ1-4; D remains unclear. Germline assignment: CDR1 GTSNPN and CDR2 SVGIG (reference sequence). The CDR3 is made up of 11 amino acids. Trimming removed 2 bases at V and 5 bases at J, with 3 bases between. As DNA, the CDR3 is TGTGCCTGGAGTACGAATGAAAAACTGTTTTTT. Translation: CAWSTNEKLFF.

This clone was counted only a few times. This rearrangement joins TRBV7-3 to TRBJ1-2, with 7 bases aligning to TRBD1. Unmatched junction bases numbered 6, after V lost 5 bases and J lost 0 bases. Germline CDR1 SGHTA, CDR2 FQGTGA. CDR3 length: 15 residues. The chain's CDR3 is CASSPPGQTNYGYTF. In DNA form, the CDR3 reads TGTGCCAGCAGCCCCCCGGGACAGACTAACTATGGCTACACCTTC. Supplemented by reference TRBV7-3 and TRBJ1-2, the full variable domain reads GAGVSQTPSNKVTEKGKYVELRCDPISGHTALYWYRQSLGQGPEFLIYFQGTGAADDSGLPNDRFFAVRPEGSVSTLKIQRTERGDSAVYLCASSPPGQTNYGYTFGSGTRLTVV.

V usage is TRBV30 and J usage is TRBJ2-3; 15 nucleotides match TRBD2. Germline values: CDR1 GTSNPN, CDR2 SVGIG (reference sequence). This CDR3 has 17 amino acids. V dropped 2 bases and J dropped 8; count of bases not matched to a gene: 11. CDR3 amino acids: CAWSWGPGLAGGRTQYF. The CDR3 nucleotides read TGTGCCTGGAGTTGGGGTCCCGGACTAGCGGGAGGGCGTACGCAGTATTTT.

V usage is TRBV7-9 and J usage is TRBJ1-2; D possibly corresponds to TRBD1 (5 bases). The germline CDR1 and CDR2 sequences are SEHNR and FQNEAQ (reference sequence). Trimming took off 1 base at V and 6 bases at J, with 24 bases between the two ends. The CDR3 has 18 amino acids. The CDR3 protein is CASSLGAGRPGLLDGYTF. The DNA for the CDR3 is TGTGCCAGCAGCTTAGGGGCAGGCCGCCCAGGGCTTCTTGATGGCTACACCTTC.

This clone has just one count. The rearrangement links TRBV4-1 to TRBJ2-5; D is possibly TRBD2 (6 bases). Trimming cost V 1 base and J 4 bases, with 10 bases left between them. This CDR3 has 14 residues. In germline, CDR1 is MGHRA, CDR2 YSYEKL. CDR3 DNA: TGCGCCAGCAGCCAAGTGGGACTGGGAGAGACCCAGTACTTC. This gives the protein CASSQVGLGETQYF.

This clone turned up a few times. The chain uses TRBV30 and TRBJ1-6; the D gene is possibly TRBD1 (6 bases). The ends were cut back, 3 bases at V and 7 bases at J, with 13 bases in the middle. The CDR3 consists of 14 residues. Germline CDR1 and CDR2: GTSNPN and SVGIG (reference sequence). The CDR3 DNA reads as TGTGCCTGGAGGCCCGGGGGCAGCAATTCACCCCTCCACTTT. Translated: CAWRPGGSNSPLHF.

The chain combines TRBV11-2 with TRBJ2-3, with D maybe TRBD2 (5 bases). V gave up 1 base and J gave up 8 bases, with 22 bases separating them. This CDR3 comprises 17 residues. Germline CDR1 reads SGHAT; CDR2 reads FQNNGV. The DNA of the CDR3 is TGTGCCAGCAGCTTAGGGGCGGGTACTAGGTCTGGAGTTACGCAGTATTTT. It codes for CASSLGAGTRSGVTQYF. Together with reference TRBV11-2 and TRBJ2-3, the CDR3 gives the full variable domain: EAGVAQSPRYKIIEKRQSVAFWCNPISGHATLYWYQQILGQGPKLLIQFQNNGVVDDSQLPKDRFSAERLKGVDSTLKIQPAKLEDSAVYLCASSLGAGTRSGVTQYFGPGTRLTVL.